The 25 T cell receptor beta chains presented below share a single source sample, sequenced in a study of OX40 agonist ivuxolimab in advanced cancers. Profiling relied on immunoSEQ multiplex PCR, and the TCRdb table lists in-frame clones only, not all of them. This repertoire shows roughly 30,000 clones, just over 90% found once; its top ten account for less than 5%. Source: CD4+ or CD8+ T cells sorted from blood, taken in a trial of the OX40 agonist ivuxolimab. These receptor sequences come from an adult with an advanced solid tumor such as melanoma, head and neck, liver or kidney cancer.

In DNA form, the CDR3 reads TGTGCTAGTGGTTTGGTAGGTAGGGAAGCTTTCTTT. Translation gives CASGLVGREAFF. J is TRBJ1-1 and V is TRBV12-5; D is uncertain. V lost 0 bases to trimming and J lost 8 bases, with 7 bases between them. This CDR3 region has 12 residues. Germline CDR1 and CDR2: LGHNT and FRNRAP.

The chain links TRBV6-4 to TRBJ1-1, with TRBD1 matching 8 bases. The ends lost 6 bases at V and 3 bases at J; junction bases unmatched: 3. The V gene's germline CDR1 is MRHNA and CDR2 SNTAGT. This CDR3 is 13 amino acids long. The CDR3 DNA follows: TGTGCCAGCAGAAGGGGACAGGACACTGAAGCTTTCTTT. Amino acid sequence: CASRRGQDTEAFF.

The chain couples TRBV5-1 to TRBJ1-2, with TRBD1 identical over 8 bases. The CDR3 has 15 amino acids. J lost 4 bases, V lost 0 bases, and 5 bases had no gene match. Germline-derived CDR1 and CDR2 are SGHRS and YFSETQ. In DNA form, the CDR3 reads TGCGCCAGCAGCTTGGCGCAGGGGGCCCTCTATGGCTACACCTTC. Translated, it gives CASSLAQGALYGYTF.

V and J are TRBV28 and TRBJ2-7, with no clear D. The V gene lost 2 bases and the J gene lost 2 bases, with 10 bases spanning the gap. The CDR3 covers 14 residues. From germline, CDR1 is MDHEN and CDR2 SYDVKM. The CDR3 region is CASSLDRVPYEQYV. The CDR3 DNA reads as TGTGCCAGCAGTTTAGATAGGGTTCCCTACGAGCAGTACGTC.

This chain connects TRBV27 to TRBJ2-7; a possible D gene is TRBD1 (5 bases). The germline V gene has CDR1 MNHEY and CDR2 SMNVEV (reference sequence). The CDR3 spans 14 residues. Between the trimmed V and J ends, which lost 6 bases and 5 bases, there was a span of 17 bases. The CDR3 nucleotides are TGTGCCAGCAGGTTCCAGGGCTCAGCGAACGAGCAGTACTTC. This encodes CASRFQGSANEQYF.

V is TRBV4-1 and J is TRBJ2-1; D possibly corresponds to TRBD2 (7 bases). Trimming took 3 bases from V and 5 from J, leaving 17 bases between them. The V gene's germline CDR1 is MGHRA and CDR2 YSYEKL. This CDR3 spans 16 amino acids. The CDR3 coding sequence is TGCGCCAGCAGCCACTTTGCGGGGGCGCGGGACAATGAGCAGTTCTTC. Its translation: CASSHFAGARDNEQFF.

The chain carries TRBV5-8 and TRBJ1-2; D not resolved. This CDR3 spans 14 amino acids. With 5 bases removed from V and 4 bases from J, the gap between germline ends came to 15 bases. CDR1 SGHTS and CDR2 YDEGEE come from the germline V gene. CDR3 DNA sequence: TGTGCCAGCAGTCCCTTGAGAATTGGCTATGGCTACACCTTC. Translated: CASSPLRIGYGYTF.

V usage is TRBV19 and J usage is TRBJ2-1; no clear D. V was pared by 4 bases and J by 4 bases, with 8 bases between. Germline lookup yields CDR1 LNHDA and CDR2 SQIVND (reference sequence). This CDR3 region has 13 residues. The DNA of the CDR3 is TGTGCCAGTAGTAGGATGATTTACAATGAGCAGTTCTTC. Protein sequence: CASSRMIYNEQFF.

This chain joins TRBV7-8 and TRBJ2-7; 8 nucleotides match TRBD2. From germline, CDR1 is SGHVS and CDR2 FQNEAQ. V lost 5 bases, J lost 4 bases, and 7 bases stayed unmatched. This CDR3 has 14 residues. The CDR3 DNA reads TGTGCCAGCAGCCCCCGGGGGGGGCTGTACGAGCAGTACTTC. This gives the protein CASSPRGGLYEQYF. Supplemented by reference TRBV7-8 and TRBJ2-7, the full variable domain reads GAGVSQSPRYKVAKRGQDVALRCDPISGHVSLFWYQQALGQGPEFLTYFQNEAQLDKSGLPSDRFFAERPEGSVSTLKIQRTQQEDSAVYLCASSPRGGLYEQYFGPGTRLTVT.

This chain connects TRBV4-2 to TRBJ2-5, with D possibly being TRBD2 (6 bases). CDR1 is LGHNA and CDR2 is YNFKEQ in the germline V gene. The CDR3 consists of 16 residues. The germline V and J ends were trimmed by 4 bases and 5 bases, with 20 bases remaining between them. This chain's CDR3 is CASSPGIGTEGETQYF. DNA for the CDR3: TGTGCCAGCAGCCCAGGGATCGGGACGGAGGGGGAGACCCAGTACTTC.

The V call is TRBV19, the J call TRBJ1-5, with D uncertain. Looked up from germline, CDR1 is LNHDA and CDR2 is SQIVND (reference sequence). The CDR3 is made up of 14 amino acids. Trimming stripped 5 bases from V and 0 bases from J, with 8 bases between. The CDR3 DNA is TGTGCCAGTAGTTTGTTGAATAGCAATCAGCCCCAGCATTTT. Its translation: CASSLLNSNQPQHF.

The CDR3 sequence: CASSLARSYYEHRGPHTGELFF. Here the CDR3 DNA reads TGTGCCAGCAGTTTAGCACGGAGTTACTACGAACATAGGGGGCCACACACCGGGGAGCTGTTTTTT. The rearrangement joins TRBV27 to TRBJ2-2; TRBD1 agrees at 7 bases. Germline CDR1 reads MNHEY; CDR2 reads SMNVEV (reference sequence). V shed 2 bases and J 3 bases; nucleotides not matched to a gene: 24. The CDR3 has 22 residues.

This chain links TRBV27 with TRBJ2-1, with 10 bases that match TRBD2. The CDR3 runs 14 residues. Per the germline V gene, CDR1 is MNHEY and CDR2 is SMNVEV (reference sequence). With V trimmed by 7 bases and J by 4 bases, 4 bases remained unmatched. The CDR3: CASIAGGGYNEQFF. CDR3 in DNA: TGTGCCAGCATAGCGGGGGGAGGATACAATGAGCAGTTCTTC.

The rearrangement joins TRBV7-8 to TRBJ1-4; D is possibly TRBD1 (5 bases). V was cut by 4 bases and J by 3 bases, with 15 bases left in between. Germline-derived CDR1 and CDR2 are SGHVS and FQNEAQ. CDR3 length: 16 residues. As DNA, the CDR3 is TGTGCCAGCAGCTCATCCCGAGGAGGGGCTAATGAAAAACTGTTTTTT. Translated: CASSSSRGGANEKLFF.

The V gene is TRBV7-2, the J gene TRBJ2-7, with D uncertain. The ends were cut back, 4 bases at V and 2 bases at J, with 12 bases in the middle. Germline CDR1 and CDR2: SGHTA and FQGNSA. The CDR3 spans 14 residues. For the CDR3, the DNA is TGTGCCAGCAGCTACATAGCAGATGCCTACGAGCAGTACTTC. Translation gives CASSYIADAYEQYF.

The chain couples TRBV4-1 to TRBJ2-2, with 12 bases aligning to TRBD1. Germline CDR1 and CDR2: MGHRA and YSYEKL. The CDR3 has 15 residues. Trimming removed 4 bases from V and 6 bases from J; junction bases left unmatched: 3. CDR3 nucleotide sequence: TGCGCCAGCAGCCCTGGGACAGGGGGCGCCGGGGAGCTGTTTTTT. It specifies CASSPGTGGAGELFF.

The chain recombines TRBV7-8 with TRBJ2-3; tentatively, D is TRBD2 (6 bases). This CDR3 has 15 residues. In germline, CDR1 is SGHVS, CDR2 FQNEAQ. The V and J ends lost 4 bases and 2 bases respectively, with 13 bases between them. The CDR3 loop is CASSSAGLITDTQYF. As DNA, the CDR3 is TGTGCCAGCAGCTCGGCGGGGCTCATCACAGATACGCAGTATTTT.

The sample holds one count of this clone. The chain couples TRBV28 to TRBJ2-1, with TRBD2 matching 7 bases. Trimming cost V 4 bases and J 0 bases; bases outside gene matches: 15. The CDR3 contains 19 residues. Per germline, CDR1 MDHEN and CDR2 SYDVKM. The DNA for the CDR3 is TGTGCCAGCAGTTCGATTTTTGCGGGAGACCCCAGCTCCTACAATGAGCAGTTCTTC. It codes for CASSSIFAGDPSSYNEQFF.

The chain is built from TRBV9 and TRBJ1-1; 10 nucleotides agree with TRBD1. In germline, CDR1 is SGDLS, CDR2 YYNGEE. V lost 4 bases and J lost 0; bases outside the gene matches: 9. The length of the CDR3 is 17 residues. CDR3 bases: TGTGCCAGCAGCCCCGGGACAGGGGCCCCTCTGAACACTGAAGCTTTCTTT. This sequence encodes CASSPGTGAPLNTEAFF.

Only a few counts were recorded for this clone. This chain's CDR3 is CASSFRTGFSYEQYF. CDR3 coding DNA: TGTGCCAGCAGCTTCCGGACAGGGTTCTCCTACGAGCAGTACTTC. This chain uses TRBV11-2 with TRBJ2-7; 8 bases align to TRBD1. The CDR3 is 15 amino acids. With V trimmed by 3 bases and J by 0 bases, 4 bases remained unmatched. Germline V gene data show CDR1 as SGHAT and CDR2 as FQNNGV. Full variable domain (rest looked up from reference TRBV11-2 and TRBJ2-7): EAGVAQSPRYKIIEKRQSVAFWCNPISGHATLYWYQQILGQGPKLLIQFQNNGVVDDSQLPKDRFSAERLKGVDSTLKIQPAKLEDSAVYLCASSFRTGFSYEQYFGPGTRLTVT.

This clone was recorded once. Other nucleotide sequences in the sample specify the same CDR3. V gene TRBV29-1 combines with J gene TRBJ2-7; possible D gene TRBD1, 5 bases. This CDR3 contains 12 residues. V was trimmed by 2 bases and J by 2 bases, leaving 7 bases between them. CDR1 and CDR2 from the germline V gene are SQVTM and ANQGSEA. CDR3: CSVESRAYEQYF. The CDR3 bases are TGCAGCGTTGAAAGCAGGGCCTACGAGCAGTACTTC.

The table lists this clone with a few counts. This sequence joins TRBV6-5 and TRBJ1-4; D ambiguous. The V end lost 5 bases, the J end lost 2 bases, and 12 bases lay between the germline ends. The CDR3 has 15 amino acids. In germline, CDR1 is MNHEY, CDR2 SVGAGI. This CDR3 is CASSPSSWTNEKLFF. CDR3 sequence (DNA): TGTGCCAGCAGTCCCTCGTCGTGGACTAATGAAAAACTGTTTTTT.

The chain joins TRBV6-9 to TRBJ2-7; D is unclear. The CDR3 sequence is 15 residues long. Trimming shortened V by 0 bases and J by 8 bases, and 17 bases separated the two germline ends. From germline, CDR1 is MNHGY and CDR2 SVAAGI. The CDR3 region is CASSYSSVPPRQQYV. The DNA of the CDR3 is TGTGCCAGCAGTTATTCGAGTGTCCCCCCCCGGCAGCAGTACGTC.

V and J are TRBV6-5 and TRBJ2-7; 7 nucleotides align to TRBD2. Germline V CDR1 and CDR2: MNHEY, SVGAGI. The CDR3 length is 16 residues. Unmatched junction bases numbered 8, after V lost 1 base and J lost 2 bases. The CDR3 DNA follows: TGTGCCAGCAGTTACTTCGGCGGGAGTCCCCCCTACGAGCAGTACTTC. As protein: CASSYFGGSPPYEQYF.

This rearrangement joins TRBV14 to TRBJ2-2; no definite D call. Trimming left V 4 bases short and J 5 bases short, with 8 bases between. From germline, CDR1 is SGHDN and CDR2 FVKESK. The CDR3 totals 13 residues. CDR3 nucleotides: TGTGCCAGCAGCCTTCTGGGGACCGGGGAGCTGTTTTTT. Its protein is CASSLLGTGELFF.